This T cell receptor (beta chain) was captured in a study of PD-L1 blockade in urothelial cancer. Overall study: Administration of atezolizumab to patients began in the mid-2010s, at 1,200 mg intravenously every 3 weeks. Counts from blood samples showed a median of 141,255 T cells. Study findings and constraints: Better progression-free and overall survival followed lower pretreatment blood clonality.

Assay used: immunoSEQ multiplex PCR; TCRdb lists only in-frame clones, some missing. The sample comprises 95,000 to 100,000 clones, around 90% of which are singletons, and approximately 2% rests with the top ten. Trimming removed 3 bases from V and 4 bases from J; junction bases left unmatched: 8. Germline CDR1 is MNHNS and CDR2 is SASEGT. CDR3 size: 15 residues. Notes on this clone: The antigen remains unidentified.

Stated time point: pretreatment peripheral blood. Sequenced material: PBMCs, taken around atezolizumab (anti-PD-L1) treatment. The clonotype originates from a man aged 55-75 years with urothelial cancer. V and J are TRBV6-1 and TRBJ2-7, with 8 nucleotides matching TRBD1. The CDR3: CASSDRQGFGYEQYF. For the CDR3, the DNA is TGTGCCAGCAGTGACCGACAGGGGTTTGGTTACGAGCAGTACTTC.